The 25 T cell receptor beta chains given below trace back to one sample, sequenced in a study of blood T cell repertoires in COVID-19. Clones were read by immunoSEQ multiplex PCR, and TCRdb kept only the in-frame ones, dropping some. The sample shows about 75,000 clones, more than 65% of them seen only once. The sample consisted of peripheral blood. These receptors came from a woman between 45 and 65 years old with acute or convalescent COVID-19.

The rearrangement joins TRBV3-1 (or the pseudogene TRBV3-2) to TRBJ2-7, with TRBD1 as a possible D gene (5 bases). Germline V lookup: CDR1 LGHDT, CDR2 YNNKEL (reference sequence). The CDR3 is made up of 12 amino acids. Trimming took off 2 bases at V and 6 bases at J, with 8 bases between the two ends. The CDR3: CASSQLGREQYF. The DNA for the CDR3 is TGTGCCAGCAGCCAATTGGGGCGCGAGCAGTACTTC.

This clone was observed once. The chain has TRBV24-1 and TRBJ2-1, with 8 bases aligning to TRBD1. Germline CDR1 and CDR2: KGHDR and SFDVKD. This CDR3 spans 15 amino acids. V was clipped by 0 bases and J by 11 bases; unmatched bases: 8. Here the CDR3 DNA reads TGTGCCACCAGTGATTTGCAATCGGGACAGGTAAAGCAGTTCTTC. It codes for CATSDLQSGQVKQFF.

The CDR3 DNA reads TGTGCCTGGAACCATGACAAGAACTATGGCTACACCTTC. Its translation: CAWNHDKNYGYTF. V and J are TRBV30 and TRBJ1-2; D uncertain. This CDR3 contains 13 residues. Germline V gives CDR1 GTSNPN, CDR2 SVGIG (reference sequence). The V and J ends lost 4 bases and 2 bases respectively, with 11 bases between them.

The chain recombines TRBV7-9 with TRBJ2-1, with TRBD2 identical over 12 bases. V was clipped by 4 bases and J by 6 bases; unmatched bases: 7. The CDR3 contains 16 residues. Germline lookup yields CDR1 SEHNR and CDR2 FQNEAQ (reference sequence). In nucleotides, the CDR3 is TGTGCCAGCAGCTACCCGACTAGCGGGGGCCTCAATGAGCAGTTCTTC. Translating it yields CASSYPTSGGLNEQFF.

The chain is built from TRBV30 and TRBJ1-5, with D perhaps matching TRBD1 (5 bases). Germline V lookup: CDR1 GTSNPN, CDR2 SVGIG (reference sequence). V gave up 2 bases and J gave up 1 base, with 12 bases separating them. This CDR3 region has 15 residues. The CDR3 region is CAWSSGGISNQPQHF. The CDR3 DNA sequence: TGTGCCTGGAGTAGCGGGGGGATCAGCAATCAGCCCCAGCATTTT.

This clone was observed a few times. This chain joins TRBV7-2 and TRBJ2-7; 10 bases match TRBD2. The V gene's germline CDR1 is SGHTA and CDR2 FQGNSA. The V and J ends lost 3 bases and 0 bases, in that order; junction bases with no gene match: 8. The CDR3 is 17 amino acids. The chain's CDR3 is CASSLELAGATSYEQYF. In DNA, the CDR3 is TGTGCCAGCAGCTTGGAGCTAGCGGGGGCCACCTCCTACGAGCAGTACTTC.

The gene calls are TRBV5-4 and TRBJ2-7, with 11 bases identical to TRBD2. The CDR3 spans 17 residues. From germline, CDR1 is SGHNT and CDR2 YYREEE (reference sequence). V was clipped by 4 bases and J by 0 bases; unmatched bases: 9. The CDR3 is CASSLGLAEPTSYEQYF. The CDR3 DNA is TGTGCCAGCAGCCTGGGACTAGCGGAACCCACCTCCTACGAGCAGTACTTC.

The chain is built from TRBV6-4 and TRBJ2-2; D is uncertain. The CDR3 contains 13 residues. The germline gives CDR1 MRHNA, CDR2 SNTAGT. V dropped 4 bases and J dropped 1 base, with 4 bases sitting between them. CDR3 DNA sequence: TGTGCCAGCAGTGCCCAGAACACCGGGGAGCTGTTTTTT. Translating it yields CASSAQNTGELFF.

This clone has just one count. The V and J genes are TRBV28 and TRBJ1-5, with TRBD1 identical over 7 bases. The length of the CDR3 is 14 residues. The J segment lost 5 bases and the V segment lost 3 bases, leaving 4 bases of the junction unmatched. The V gene's germline CDR1 is MDHEN and CDR2 SYDVKM. CDR3 DNA: TGTGCCAGCAGTTTGGGGGGACAGTATCAGCCCCAGCATTTT. It yields the protein CASSLGGQYQPQHF.

The chain uses TRBV12-3 or TRBV12-4 and TRBJ1-1, with D unclear. Trimming took 5 bases from V and 3 from J, leaving 10 bases between them. The CDR3 consists of 13 residues. DNA of the CDR3: TGTGCCAGCAGTCAAAACTACCACACTGAAGCTTTCTTT. As protein: CASSQNYHTEAFF.

This sequence joins TRBV6-5 and TRBJ2-2; 8 bases map to TRBD1. CDR1 is MNHEY, CDR2 SVGAGI, per germline. CDR3 length equals 14 residues. The V gene end was trimmed by 6 bases and the J gene end by 7 bases; junction bases not matched to a gene: 7. The CDR3 reads CASRDDRGGGELFF. The CDR3 coding sequence is TGTGCCAGCAGGGATGACAGGGGAGGCGGGGAGCTGTTTTTT.

A few counts support this clone. Other nucleotide sequences from this sample produce the same CDR3. The chain recombines TRBV2 with TRBJ1-4; 7 nucleotides line up with TRBD1. J gave up 5 bases and V 7 bases, and 1 base lay outside the gene matches. Germline assignment: CDR1 SNHLY and CDR2 FYNNEI. The CDR3 extends over 12 amino acids. The CDR3 region has the DNA TGTGCCAGCAACAGGGGAAATGAAAAACTGTTTTTT. This encodes CASNRGNEKLFF. Based on the CDR3 plus reference TRBV2 and TRBJ1-4, the full variable domain is EPEVTQTPSHQVTQMGQEVILRCVPISNHLYFYWYRQILGQKVEFLVSFYNNEISEKSEIFDDQFSVERPDGSNFTLKIRSTKLEDSAMYFCASNRGNEKLFFGSGTQLSVL.

The rearrangement joins TRBV15 to TRBJ2-7; weak D call: TRBD1 (6 bases). The V end was cut by 6 bases, the J end by 1 base, with 10 bases between. The CDR3 totals 13 residues. Germline V gives CDR1 LNHNV, CDR2 YYDKDF (reference sequence). CDR3 sequence (DNA): TGTGCCACCAGAAACAGGGCTTCCTACGAGCAGTACTTC. Amino acid sequence: CATRNRASYEQYF.

The chain joins TRBV29-1 to TRBJ2-1; 7 bases agree with TRBD1. Trimming took 4 bases from V and 0 from J; bases not matched to a gene: 3. The CDR3 spans 14 residues. Germline CDR1 is SQVTM and CDR2 is ANQGSEA. CDR3 in DNA: TGCAGCGTTGGGTCAGGGGGCTCCTACAATGAGCAGTTCTTC. Residues: CSVGSGGSYNEQFF.

The chain employs TRBV6-6 and TRBJ2-7; 9 bases map to TRBD2. In germline, CDR1 is MNHNY, CDR2 SVGAGI (reference sequence). The V and J ends lost 2 bases and 6 bases, in that order; junction bases with no gene match: 8. This CDR3 has 15 residues. The CDR3 is CASSYGVGTSPEQYF. For the CDR3, the DNA is TGTGCCAGCAGTTACGGAGTTGGGACTAGCCCCGAGCAGTACTTC.

This clone was seen a few times. V is TRBV19 and J is TRBJ1-5; D ambiguous. The CDR3 is 15 residues long. The ends were cut back, 3 bases at V and 1 base at J, with 10 bases in the middle. CDR1 LNHDA and CDR2 SQIVND come from the germline V gene (reference sequence). The CDR3 DNA sequence: TGTGCCAGTAGTATCGCGCAACGAAGCAATCAGCCCCAGCATTTT. This codes for CASSIAQRSNQPQHF. Using reference TRBV19 and TRBJ1-5 for the parts outside the CDR3, the full variable domain is DGGITQSPKYLFRKEGQNVTLSCEQNLNHDAMYWYRQDPGQGLRLIYYSQIVNDFQKGDIAEGYSVSREKKESFPLTVTSAQKNPTAFYLCASSIAQRSNQPQHFGDGTRLSIL.

This rearrangement joins TRBV30 to TRBJ1-5; a possible D gene is TRBD1 (6 bases). Per the germline V gene, CDR1 is GTSNPN and CDR2 is SVGIG (reference sequence). The CDR3 contains 13 residues. In nucleotides, the CDR3 is TGTGCGCTCAGGGAGCAGGGGAATCAGCCCCAGCATTTT. Protein sequence: CALREQGNQPQHF.

The V call is TRBV7-6, the J call TRBJ2-7, with D tentatively TRBD2 (5 bases). The V end lost 3 bases, the J end lost 6 bases, and 9 bases lay between the germline ends. This CDR3 has 12 residues. Germline V lookup: CDR1 SGHVS, CDR2 FNYEAQ. CDR3 sequence (DNA): TGTGCCAGCAGCTTTGTTGAGGGCGAGCAGTACTTC. It translates to CASSFVEGEQYF. Together with reference TRBV7-6 and TRBJ2-7, the CDR3 gives the full variable domain: GAGVSQSPRYKVTKRGQDVALRCDPISGHVSLYWYRQALGQGPEFLTYFNYEAQQDKSGLPNDRFSAERPEGSISTLTIQRTEQRDSAMYRCASSFVEGEQYFGPGTRLTVT.

The rearrangement uses TRBV6-2 or TRBV6-3 and TRBJ2-7; 7 bases map to TRBD1. Germline V lookup: CDR1 MNHEY, CDR2 SVGEGT. V was clipped by 6 bases and J by 7 bases; unmatched bases: 9. There are 13 residues in the CDR3. CDR3 coding DNA: TGTGCCAGCAGCAGCTACCAGGGGGAAGAGCAGTACTTC. As protein: CASSSYQGEEQYF.

This chain joins TRBV4-3 and TRBJ2-3; D is unclear. V was trimmed by 0 bases and J by 0 bases, leaving 10 bases between them. Germline V lookup: CDR1 LGHNA, CDR2 YSLEER. CDR3 size: 16 residues. The CDR3, as DNA: TGCGCCAGCAGCCAAGATTTGGCAGGTAGCACAGATACGCAGTATTTT. This gives the protein CASSQDLAGSTDTQYF.

The rearrangement joins TRBV15 to TRBJ2-1; 7 bases fit TRBD2. V lost 3 bases and J lost 6; bases outside the gene matches: 8. This CDR3 region has 15 residues. The germline V gene encodes CDR1 LNHNV and CDR2 YYDKDF (reference sequence). DNA for the CDR3: TGTGCCACCAGCAGGGACGGGAGGTCTGGCAATGAGCAGTTCTTC. The encoded protein is CATSRDGRSGNEQFF.

The chain recombines TRBV19 with TRBJ1-5; D is uncertain. Germline values: CDR1 LNHDA, CDR2 SQIVND (reference sequence). This CDR3 has 14 amino acids. Between the trimmed V and J ends, which lost 6 bases and 6 bases, there was a span of 15 bases. The CDR3 bases are TGTGCCAGTAGACGTACGGGGAACGCTCAGCCCCAGCATTTT. Encoded protein: CASRRTGNAQPQHF.

The rearrangement links TRBV5-1 to TRBJ2-1; 10 positions agree with TRBD1. Trimming cost V 0 bases and J 3 bases; bases outside gene matches: 3. This CDR3 spans 16 amino acids. In germline, CDR1 is SGHRS, CDR2 YFSETQ. CDR3: CASSLGQGAVYNEQFF. The CDR3 coding sequence is TGCGCCAGCAGCTTGGGACAGGGGGCCGTCTACAATGAGCAGTTCTTC.

The V and J genes are TRBV7-2 and TRBJ1-6; TRBD1 matches at 7 bases. The CDR3 is 15 amino acids. Germline V gene lookup returns CDR1 SGHTA and CDR2 FQGNSA. V shed 2 bases, J shed 7 bases, and the junction held 5 bases outside the gene matches. The CDR3 DNA is TGTGCCAGCAGCTTACTCGGACAGGAAAATTCACCCCTCCACTTT. Translated: CASSLLGQENSPLHF. Complete variable domain (other parts from reference TRBV7-2 and TRBJ1-6): GAGVSQSPSNKVTEKGKDVELRCDPISGHTALYWYRQSLGQGLEFLIYFQGNSAPDKSGLPSDRFSAERTGGSVSTLTIQRTQQEDSAVYLCASSLLGQENSPLHFGNGTRLTVT.

This sequence joins TRBV23-1 and TRBJ2-1, with D perhaps matching TRBD1 (6 bases). TRBV23-1 is recorded as an ORF, its role being uncertain. The ends were cut back, 8 bases at V and 0 bases at J, with 17 bases in the middle. This CDR3 is built from 16 residues. The DNA of the CDR3 is TGCGCCAGCGCCCCCGGACAGTTACCCTCCTACAATGAGCAGTTCTTC. It is translated as CASAPGQLPSYNEQFF.